Shown below are 17 T cell receptor beta chains from a single sample sequenced in a study of identical twins. One entry per CDR3 protein results from TCRdb running MiXCR on the 5' RACE reads. The table lists 700,000 or so distinct CDR3 sequences, less than 10% of them singletons. This sample was also put to use in a study of yellow fever vaccine responses in identical twins.

Sequenced input: PBMCs. The receptor set was obtained from a woman aged 18-29 years in good health.

The chain combines TRBV4-3 with TRBJ2-3; D possibly corresponds to TRBD1 (6 bases). V was pared by 0 bases and J by 1 base, with 14 bases between. Germline V gene data show CDR1 as LGHNA and CDR2 as YSLEER. The CDR3 consists of 17 residues. The CDR3 nucleotides read TGCGCCAGCAGCCAAGATCGACAGGCCCAAGGCACAGATACGCAGTATTTT. It translates to CASSQDRQAQGTDTQYF.

This clonotype was detected many times. As DNA, the CDR3 is TGTGCCAGCAGTGAGGGCAGTTTAGCCAAAAACATTCAGTACTTC. Amino acid sequence: CASSEGSLAKNIQYF. The chain carries TRBV6-1 and TRBJ2-4, with D unclear. Germline V gene lookup returns CDR1 MNHNS and CDR2 SASEGT. With 3 bases removed from V and 0 bases from J, the gap between germline ends came to 9 bases. This CDR3 has 15 residues.

The chain is built from TRBV27 and TRBJ2-1, with D uncertain. The ends were cut back, 1 base at V and 8 bases at J, with 12 bases in the middle. The CDR3 is 14 amino acids. Germline lookup yields CDR1 MNHEY and CDR2 SMNVEV (reference sequence). CDR3 nucleotide sequence: TGTGCCAGCAGTTTATTATGGGGAACCGATGAGCAGTTCTTC. Amino acids: CASSLLWGTDEQFF.

This clonotype came up many times. The gene calls are TRBV7-2 and TRBJ1-2; 8 bases match TRBD1. The V gene end was trimmed by 5 bases and the J gene end by 4 bases; junction bases not matched to a gene: 9. The CDR3 totals 15 residues. Germline lookup yields CDR1 SGHTA and CDR2 FQGNSA. The chain's CDR3 is CASSHDPTGVYGYTF. CDR3 sequence (DNA): TGTGCCAGCAGCCACGATCCGACAGGGGTCTATGGCTACACCTTC.

This clonotype was counted only a few times. The CDR3 reads CASSLGATASGQETQYF. The DNA of the CDR3 is TGTGCCAGCAGCTTAGGTGCCACGGCTAGCGGGCAAGAGACCCAGTACTTC. This chain joins TRBV7-2 and TRBJ2-5; 8 bases are shared with TRBD2. CDR1 is SGHTA, CDR2 FQGNSA, per germline. The length of the CDR3 is 17 residues. After removal of 1 base from V and 2 bases from J, the junction contained 9 bases not matched to a gene.

This chain connects TRBV20-1 to TRBJ2-3, with 9 bases lining up with TRBD2. CDR3 size: 15 residues. Germline CDR1 and CDR2: DFQATT and SNEGSKA (reference sequence). DNA for the CDR3: TGCAGCTCGACTAGCTCTAGCGGGATCACAGATACGCAGTATTTT. Amino acid sequence: CSSTSSSGITDTQYF.

CDR3 nucleotides: TGTGCCAGCAGTGCATTCGGTGAGCAGTTCTTC. Its translation is CASSAFGEQFF. The rearrangement joins TRBV12-3 or TRBV12-4 to TRBJ2-1; the D is unclear. The CDR3 has 11 residues. The germline V and J ends were trimmed by 5 bases and 9 bases, with 8 bases remaining between them.

The genes are TRBV5-1 and TRBJ2-2; possible D gene TRBD1, 7 bases. The germline V gene has CDR1 SGHRS and CDR2 YFSETQ. The CDR3 runs to 14 residues. Trimming pared 5 bases from V and 6 bases from J, leaving 14 bases between. The CDR3 sequence is CASSSQGEAGELFF. CDR3 DNA sequence: TGCGCCAGCAGTTCGCAGGGGGAGGCCGGGGAGCTGTTTTTT.

The gene calls are TRBV2 and TRBJ1-2; tentatively, D is TRBD1 (6 bases). The CDR3 extends over 13 amino acids. The V gene lost 2 bases and the J gene lost 7 bases, with 11 bases spanning the gap. The V gene's germline CDR1 is SNHLY and CDR2 FYNNEI. The CDR3 sequence is CASSEQGLGGYTF. The CDR3 coding sequence is TGTGCCAGCAGTGAACAGGGGCTCGGTGGCTACACCTTC.

This clonotype was seen a handful of times. The chain has TRBV6-1 and TRBJ2-7, with D unclear. The germline CDR1 and CDR2 sequences are MNHNS and SASEGT. This CDR3 spans 15 amino acids. The V gene lost 4 bases and the J gene lost 2 bases, with 15 bases spanning the gap. The CDR3 DNA reads as TGTGCCAGCAGTGGAGACGAGGCAGGAGCCTACGAGCAGTACTTC. Its translation is CASSGDEAGAYEQYF.

This clonotype appeared many times. The V and J genes are TRBV3-1 and TRBJ2-7; TRBD1 matches 7 bases. The V gene end was trimmed by 0 bases and the J gene end by 2 bases; junction bases not matched to a gene: 7. CDR3 length: 16 residues. Germline V gives CDR1 LGHDT, CDR2 YNNKEL (reference sequence). DNA of the CDR3: TGTGCCAGCAGCCAAGAACAGGGGACCAGGGCCTACGAGCAGTACTTC. Translation: CASSQEQGTRAYEQYF.

This clonotype was counted many times. The J gene is TRBJ1-2, the V gene TRBV7-2, with D perhaps TRBD1 (6 bases). CDR1 and CDR2 (germline): SGHTA, FQGNSA. The CDR3 contains 15 residues. Trimming cost V 5 bases and J 4 bases, with 17 bases left between them. The CDR3 region is CASSTTGSSGYGYTF. As DNA, the CDR3 is TGTGCCAGCAGCACTACAGGGAGTTCGGGCTATGGCTACACCTTC.

This chain links TRBV5-1 with TRBJ2-7, with D possibly matching TRBD1 (5 bases). V lost 0 bases to trimming and J lost 0 bases, with 10 bases between them. The CDR3 spans 15 residues. Per the germline V gene, CDR1 is SGHRS and CDR2 is YFSETQ. The chain's CDR3 is CASSLDVGRSYEQYF. The CDR3 DNA reads TGCGCCAGCAGCTTGGATGTGGGGCGCTCCTACGAGCAGTACTTC.

There are a few counts of this clonotype. The gene calls are TRBV7-9 and TRBJ2-7; D not certain. CDR1 is SEHNR, CDR2 FQNEAQ, per germline (reference sequence). V was clipped by 4 bases and J by 0 bases, with 10 bases between them. CDR3 size: 14 residues. CDR3 sequence reads: CASSSSLSSYEQYF. Here the CDR3 DNA reads TGTGCCAGCAGCTCCTCCCTTAGCTCCTACGAGCAGTACTTC. Variable domain in full (rest from reference TRBV7-9 and TRBJ2-7): DTGVSQNPRHKITKRGQNVTFRCDPISEHNRLYWYRQTLGQGPEFLTYFQNEAQLEKSRLLSDRFSAERPKGSFSTLEIQRTEQGDSAMYLCASSSSLSSYEQYFGPGTRLTVT.

This clonotype turned up a few times. The chain carries TRBV15 and TRBJ2-3; D not certain. The length of the CDR3 is 12 residues. V lost 6 bases, J lost 2 bases, and 6 bases lay in between. Germline CDR1 is LNHNV and CDR2 is YYDKDF (reference sequence). As DNA, the CDR3 is TGTGCCACCAGAGAATTCACAGATACGCAGTATTTT. Translated: CATREFTDTQYF.

The chain joins TRBV3-1 to TRBJ1-5, with TRBD1 as a possible D gene (6 bases). V was cut by 3 bases and J by 7 bases, with 10 bases left in between. The CDR3 sequence is 13 residues long. Per germline, CDR1 LGHDT and CDR2 YNNKEL (reference sequence). CDR3 sequence (DNA): TGTGCCAGCAGCCACCCAGGGGTCCAGCCCCAGCATTTT. Translated, it gives CASSHPGVQPQHF.

The chain has TRBV24-1 and TRBJ1-2; no clear D gene. Per germline, CDR1 KGHDR and CDR2 SFDVKD. The CDR3 length is 12 residues. V was pared by 7 bases and J by 3 bases, with 8 bases between. The chain's CDR3 is CATSMGDYGYTF. As DNA, the CDR3 is TGTGCCACCAGCATGGGTGACTATGGCTACACCTTC.